This TCR beta chain was identified during a study of CD8+ T cells in alopecia areata listed by TCRdb under 2018. In the study overall: Treated patients were enrolled in an open-label pilot trial of oral tofacitinib, 5 to 10 mg twice daily, for moderate-to-severe alopecia areata. Tofacitinib was administered for 6 to 18 months, and 6 months of follow-up off drug were then conducted to assess delayed response and recurrence. In both human patients and the C3H/HeJ mouse model, the study applied high-throughput TCRbeta sequencing to look at T cell clonal expansion in alopecia areata. On the human side, TCRbeta sequencing was run on scalp tissue and on sorted CD4+ and CD8+ peripheral blood T cells from healthy controls and from alopecia areata patients with either patchy or totalis/universalis disease. Biopsies were taken from tofacitinib-treated patients at baseline and again at 4 and 24 weeks into treatment, and several of those patients also had a later scalp biopsy. Scalp clonality was compared among normal scalp (n=4), patchy alopecia areata scalp (n=8), and alopecia totalis/universalis scalp (n=8). RNA came from the PAXgene miRNA kit for fixed scalp, the miRNeasy kit for PBMCs, and the RNeasy kit for mouse skin. immunoSEQ multiplex PCR using 35 Vbeta forward primers and 13 Jbeta reverse primers was used to amplify TCRbeta CDR3 regions.

From alopecia areata patients, peripheral blood was collected along with lesional scalp punch biopsies. Human scalp biopsies went straight into PAXgene tissue containers for immediate fixation. The library came from the immunoSEQ multiplex PCR assay. To provide template for TCR sequencing, every sample had RNA extracted and reverse transcribed into cDNA. First-strand cDNA was synthesized with SuperScript III using a 2:1 mix of oligo-dT and random hexamers. A synthetic immune receptor repertoire was used to measure amplification bias, and any remaining bias was corrected computationally. On the study's bioinformatics: Raw reads were preprocessed to remove errors, and CDR3 was defined according to IMGT conventions as the region from the conserved cysteine to phenylalanine. Clonality was computed as 1 minus the Shannon entropy, with the entropy normalized by log2 of the number of productive unique TCRs. Scalp TCRbeta sequences were cross-referenced with sorted blood CD4 and CD8 repertoires so that the CD4 or CD8 identity of scalp clones could be inferred. Entries here come from immuneACCESS through TCRdb and include only in-frame sequences with V and J called. Some clones fail to appear in such tables; in the studies checked, an unresolved V gene covers under half of the shortfall, and the cause of the remainder is unknown. V and J calls and clone size are those listed in that table; D and trimming were worked out from the DNA. This sample is represented by roughly 12,000 clones; more than 45% of them were singletons. Of the sample, 20% to 25% falls within the top ten clones.

Note on this clone: Its antigen is currently not known. The record has no base qualities; no much larger clone is one base away.

General study outcomes and caveats: Resident alphabeta T cells in normal human skin are also sequenced, complicating scalp TCR repertoire analysis, unlike mouse skin dominated by gammadelta T cells. Shared TCR sequences between patients were less evident than in mice, which may be partly attributable to HLA diversity in the patient population. Compared with normal scalp, lesional scalp, particularly in alopecia totalis/universalis, had higher clonality and more expanded CD8+ clones, which suggests antigenic drive.

From its cysteine to its phenylalanine, the CDR3 spans 14 amino acids. The retained sequence is limited to the CDR3, 42 bases, with the frame set at the first base. CDR1 and CDR2 (MNHEY, SMNVEV) derive from the germline V gene (reference sequence). The sequence was collected from a human donor with alopecia areata. The chain is assembled from TRBV27 and TRBJ2-5, and possibly TRBD1, on 6 matching bases. The J call may be wrong; the DNA end is better matched by TRBJ2-7. Sequenced input: skin. The DNA sequence is given as TGTGCCAGCAGTTTCGACAGGAAACACTACGAGCAGTACTTC. This gives the protein CASSFDRKHYEQYF.